These 16 T cell receptor beta chains share one sample of origin, sequenced in a study of cytomegalovirus exposure and HLA in healthy donors. PCR amplification relied on 60 Vbeta primers (plus 13 Jbeta primers). Sequencing used immunoSEQ multiplex PCR; TCRdb keeps in-frame clones, though not all of them. The sample lists about 190,000 clones, roughly 80% seen once, with 2% to 3% in the top ten. The source material was PBMCs. These receptors all come from a woman aged 45-59 years in good health and CMV-seropositive.

The chain links TRBV4-2 to TRBJ2-3; TRBD2 is a possible D gene (5 bases). From germline, CDR1 is LGHNA and CDR2 YNFKEQ. The CDR3 covers 14 residues. V was cut by 0 bases and J by 3 bases, with 7 bases left in between. Here the CDR3 DNA reads TGTGCCAGCAGCCAAGATCGGAGGACAGATACGCAGTATTTT. This sequence encodes CASSQDRRTDTQYF.

The chain combines TRBV7-9 with TRBJ1-4; D is ambiguous. Germline CDR1 reads SEHNR; CDR2 reads FQNEAQ (reference sequence). Trimming shortened V by 3 bases and J by 8 bases, and 13 bases separated the two germline ends. The length of the CDR3 is 14 residues. The chain's CDR3 is CASSFGEVGEKLFF. CDR3 nucleotides: TGTGCCAGCAGCTTCGGGGAGGTGGGAGAAAAACTGTTTTTT.

This chain's CDR3 is CASSYERDTQYF. The CDR3 DNA sequence: TGTGCCAGCAGCTACGAGCGCGATACGCAGTATTTT. The chain couples TRBV5-4 to TRBJ2-3; no definite D call. The CDR3 is 12 residues long. The germline V gene has CDR1 SGHNT and CDR2 YYREEE (reference sequence). Trimming left V 3 bases short and J 6 bases short, with 8 bases between.

The CDR3 DNA follows: TGCGCCAGCAGCCAAGCCCTTCACGGCTACGAGCAGTACTTC. Residues: CASSQALHGYEQYF. This rearrangement joins TRBV4-3 to TRBJ2-7; D gene unclear. The V gene lost 1 base and the J gene lost 3 bases, with 10 bases spanning the gap. The CDR3 is made up of 14 amino acids. CDR1 and CDR2 (germline): LGHNA, YSLEER.

The CDR3 region is CATEPRDSPNGYTF. Here the CDR3 DNA reads TGTGCCACAGAACCTAGGGACAGCCCCAATGGCTACACCTTC. The chain links TRBV19 to TRBJ1-2, with TRBD1 matching over 7 bases. V dropped 10 bases and J dropped 6; count of bases not matched to a gene: 14. This CDR3 has 14 amino acids. Germline loops: CDR1 LNHDA, CDR2 SQIVND (reference sequence).

The chain couples TRBV4-1 to TRBJ2-2; TRBD2 matches 7 bases. CDR3 length equals 16 residues. The germline V gene encodes CDR1 MGHRA and CDR2 YSYEKL. V gave up 3 bases and J gave up 4 bases; unmatched junction bases: 8. CDR3 sequence (DNA): TGCGCCAGCAGCCACGCCGGGACTAAGTTCACCGGGGAGCTGTTTTTT. Translating it yields CASSHAGTKFTGELFF.

The chain combines TRBV5-1 with TRBJ2-2; maybe TRBD2 (5 bases). The V end lost 4 bases, the J end lost 0 bases, and 7 bases lay between the germline ends. The CDR3 loop spans 14 amino acids. The germline V gene has CDR1 SGHRS and CDR2 YFSETQ. Here the CDR3 reads CASSNGTNTGELFF. CDR3 in DNA: TGCGCCAGCAGCAACGGGACGAACACCGGGGAGCTGTTTTTT.

The chain links TRBV6-5 to TRBJ2-3; possibly TRBD2 for D (7 bases). This CDR3 is 15 amino acids long. Germline V lookup: CDR1 MNHEY, CDR2 SVGAGI. V shed 2 bases and J shed 7 bases, with 16 bases lying between them. The CDR3 here is CASSYMGGASNTQYF. In nucleotides, the CDR3 is TGTGCCAGCAGTTACATGGGGGGGGCCTCGAATACGCAGTATTTT.

This clone turned up a few times. CDR3: CASSPQGRNTIYF. The CDR3 nucleotides are TGTGCCAGCAGCCCACAGGGGAGAAACACCATATATTTT. This chain links TRBV7-2 with TRBJ1-3; TRBD1 matches 7 bases. Germline loops: CDR1 SGHTA, CDR2 FQGNSA. V gave up 5 bases and J gave up 5 bases; unmatched junction bases: 3. The CDR3 extends over 13 amino acids.

V is TRBV21-1 and J is TRBJ1-1; the DNA was not used to check the table's D call, TRBD1. TRBV21-1 is recorded as a pseudogene. This CDR3 spans 16 amino acids. The CDR3 DNA reads as TGTGCCAGCAGCAAAGCCTGGACAGGGAGTTACACTGAAGCTTTCTTT. Translated, it gives CASSKAWTGSYTEAFF.

The V gene is TRBV5-1, the J gene TRBJ1-1; possibly TRBD1 for D (5 bases). V dropped 4 bases and J dropped 4 bases, with 11 bases sitting between them. Germline CDR1 and CDR2: SGHRS and YFSETQ. This CDR3 has 13 residues. The CDR3 reads CASSLRDGTEAFF. The CDR3 coding sequence is TGCGCCAGCAGCCTGCGGGACGGCACTGAAGCTTTCTTT.

The J gene is TRBJ1-6, the V gene TRBV30; 8 positions match TRBD1. After removal of 1 base from V and 9 bases from J, the junction contained 11 bases not matched to a gene. Germline values: CDR1 GTSNPN, CDR2 SVGIG (reference sequence). The CDR3 consists of 16 residues. This CDR3 reads CAWSAAGGFESSPLHF. The CDR3 bases are TGTGCCTGGAGTGCGGCAGGGGGCTTCGAAAGTTCACCCCTCCACTTT. Together with reference TRBV30 and TRBJ1-6, the CDR3 gives the full variable domain: SQTIHQWPATLVQPVGSPLSLECTVEGTSNPNLYWYRQAAGRGLQLLFYSVGIGQISSEVPQNLSASRPQDRQFILSSKKLLLSDSGFYLCAWSAAGGFESSPLHFGNGTRLTVT.

A word on this clone: Germline is not matched at one junction end, which may reflect a read error. This chain joins TRBV7-7 and TRBJ2-2; 7 bases match TRBD1. The V gene's germline CDR1 is SSHAT and CDR2 FNYEAQ (reference sequence). The CDR3 is made up of 15 amino acids. CDR3 DNA: TGTGCTAGCAGCCCCAGGACAGGAGGCACCGGGGAGCTGTTTTTT. Its protein product is CASSPRTGGTGELFF.

J is TRBJ2-3 and V is TRBV6-5; D uncertain. Germline-derived CDR1 and CDR2 are MNHEY and SVGAGI. V was clipped by 5 bases and J by 9 bases, with 15 bases between them. This CDR3 spans 13 amino acids. The CDR3 protein is CASSEAPEQTQYF. The CDR3 DNA follows: TGTGCCAGCAGTGAAGCCCCCGAACAGACGCAGTATTTT.

The V and J genes are TRBV19 and TRBJ1-1; D uncertain. There are 14 residues in the CDR3. Germline CDR1 is LNHDA and CDR2 is SQIVND (reference sequence). Trimming took off 4 bases at V and 7 bases at J, with 16 bases between the two ends. The CDR3 sequence: CASSSRGREGEAFF. In nucleotides, the CDR3 is TGTGCCAGTAGTAGCCGAGGGAGGGAAGGTGAAGCTTTCTTT.

The chain is built from TRBV7-3 and TRBJ2-1; 8 bases align to TRBD2. This CDR3 is built from 13 residues. The germline CDR1 and CDR2 sequences are SGHTA and FQGTGA. V was clipped by 6 bases and J by 4 bases; unmatched bases: 2. This CDR3 is CASSAGGYNEQFF. In nucleotides, the CDR3 is TGTGCCAGCAGTGCGGGGGGTTACAATGAGCAGTTCTTC.